A selection of T cell receptor beta chains follows, all from one sample in a study of blood T cell repertoires in COVID-19. Some clones are missing from TCRdb's copy, which holds only in-frame ones; the method was immunoSEQ multiplex PCR. The sample includes 55,000 to 65,000 clones, around nine tenths of them seen just once. Material for sequencing was peripheral blood. Receptor source: a woman aged 60-75 years with active COVID-19. Each CDR3 is given with its conserved first and last residue. A D gene is named only where the DNA matches it firmly. Clone size appears in some rows only: once, few, many, or a class for an expanded clone.

v_call,d_call,clone_size,j_call,cdr3_nt,cdr3_aa
TRBV7-9,TRBD1,.,TRBJ2-7,TGTGCCACGGGACAGGCCCTCGGCGAGCAGTACTTC,CATGQALGEQYF
TRBV4-3,.,.,TRBJ1-2,TGCGCCAGCAGCCAAGATTGGGGAGCCCTACGCTATGGCTACACCTTC,CASSQDWGALRYGYTF
TRBV3-1/TRBV3-2,.,.,TRBJ1-3,TGTGCCAGCAGCCAAGATATAGCTTCAGGAAACACCATATATTTT,CASSQDIASGNTIYF
TRBV2,.,.,TRBJ1-1,TGTGCCAGCAAGCTCAGGGAAGGAACTGAAGCTTTCTTT,CASKLREGTEAFF
TRBV6-1,.,few,TRBJ1-1,TGTGCCAGCAGTGAATCAAGAGTGAACACTGAAGCTTTCTTT,CASSESRVNTEAFF
TRBV7-2,.,.,TRBJ1-2,TGTGCCAGCAGCCCTGGACAGACCTATGGCTACACCTTC,CASSPGQTYGYTF
TRBV14,TRBD1,.,TRBJ1-2,TGTGCCAGCAGCCAGGGACAGCGATATGGCTACACCTTC,CASSQGQRYGYTF
TRBV6-2/TRBV6-3,.,.,TRBJ1-1,TGTGCCAGCAGTCCCCGCGGGAGCAGCATGAACACTGAAGCTTTCTTT,CASSPRGSSMNTEAFF
TRBV6-2/TRBV6-3,TRBD2,.,TRBJ2-1,TGTGCCAGCAGTAGCGCCGGGACTAGCGGCTACAATGAGCAGTTCTTC,CASSSAGTSGYNEQFF
TRBV12-3/TRBV12-4,.,.,TRBJ1-1,TGTGCCAGCAGTCCCCGCGGGTACTCTGAAGCTTTCTTT,CASSPRGYSEAFF
TRBV5-1,.,once,TRBJ1-1,TGCGCCAGCAAGCGCAGGAACACTGAAGCTTTCTTT,CASKRRNTEAFF
TRBV7-9,.,.,TRBJ1-1,TGTGCCAGCAGCTTAATACAGTCGGGGGCTTTCTTT,CASSLIQSGAFF
TRBV13,TRBD1,.,TRBJ2-5,TGTGCCAGCAGCAGCGGGACAGGGGCAAAGACCCAGTACTTC,CASSSGTGAKTQYF
TRBV9,.,.,TRBJ2-7,TGTGCCAGCAGCCCCCGGCAGGGTAGCTCCTACGAGCAGTACTTC,CASSPRQGSSYEQYF
TRBV18,TRBD1,.,TRBJ1-5,TGTGCCAGCTCACCACCGGGACAGCGGCTGCGGGATCAGCCCCAGCATTTT,CASSPPGQRLRDQPQHF
TRBV18,.,.,TRBJ2-5,TGTGCCAGCTCACCACTTCGGCAACCTCAGGGGACCCAGTACTTC,CASSPLRQPQGTQYF
TRBV6-2/TRBV6-3,TRBD2,.,TRBJ2-1,TGTGCCAGCAGTTACAGCCCTCCAGCGGGGATCTACAATGAGCAGTTCTTC,CASSYSPPAGIYNEQFF
TRBV3-1/TRBV3-2,TRBD2,.,TRBJ2-3,TGTGCCAGCAGCCAAGAAGGCGTGAGACTAGCGGGGACAGATACGCAGTATTTT,CASSQEGVRLAGTDTQYF
TRBV7-2,TRBD1,.,TRBJ1-1,TGTGCCAGCAGCCTCAGGGGGCACGGCTTCAACACTGAAGCTTTCTTT,CASSLRGHGFNTEAFF
TRBV5-6,.,.,TRBJ1-1,TGTGCCAGCAGCTTTTTCGCGCCAGGGCAGAACACTGAAGCTTTCTTT,CASSFFAPGQNTEAFF
TRBV2,.,.,TRBJ1-1,TGTGCCAGCAGTGAAGCGAGGTTAGGGGGTGTGAACACTGAAGCTTTCTTT,CASSEARLGGVNTEAFF
TRBV20-1,.,.,TRBJ2-1,TGCAGTGCCCGGCCCGAGGATGAGCAGTTCTTC,CSARPEDEQFF
TRBV7-6,.,.,TRBJ1-2,TGTGCCAGCAGCTTAGTTGAGGGCAGAGGGATCTATGGCTACACCTTC,CASSLVEGRGIYGYTF
TRBV5-1,TRBD1,once,TRBJ2-1,TGCGCCAGCAGCTTGGCCGGACAGGGCTCCTACAATGAGCAGTTCTTC,CASSLAGQGSYNEQFF
TRBV5-1,TRBD1,.,TRBJ1-1,TGCGCCAGCAGCGTTTTTCCTCCGACGGGACAGGGGGGAGGTTTCTTT,CASSVFPPTGQGGGFF
TRBV7-6,TRBD2,.,TRBJ2-2,TGTGCCAGCAGCCCACATGTAGCGGGGAAAACCGGGGAGCTGTTTTTT,CASSPHVAGKTGELFF
TRBV11-2,TRBD2,once,TRBJ2-1,TGTGCCAGCAGCCCATCTAGCGGGGGGCCGTACAATGAGCAGTTCTTC,CASSPSSGGPYNEQFF